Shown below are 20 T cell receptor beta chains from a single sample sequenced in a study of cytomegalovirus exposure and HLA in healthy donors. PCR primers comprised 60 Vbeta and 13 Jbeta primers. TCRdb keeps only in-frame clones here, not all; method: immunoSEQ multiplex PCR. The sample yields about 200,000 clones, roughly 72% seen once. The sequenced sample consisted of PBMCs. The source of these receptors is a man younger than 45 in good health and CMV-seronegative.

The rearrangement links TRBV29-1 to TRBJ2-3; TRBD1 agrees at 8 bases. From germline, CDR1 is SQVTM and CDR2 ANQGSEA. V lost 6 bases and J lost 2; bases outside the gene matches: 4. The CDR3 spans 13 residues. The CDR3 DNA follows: TGCAGCGTGCAGGGGGCCAACACAGATACGCAGTATTTT. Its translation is CSVQGANTDTQYF.

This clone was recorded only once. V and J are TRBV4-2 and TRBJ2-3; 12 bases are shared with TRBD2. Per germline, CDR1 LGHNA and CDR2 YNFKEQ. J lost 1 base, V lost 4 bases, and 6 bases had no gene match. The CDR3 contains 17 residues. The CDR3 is CASSRRLAGEGTDTQYF. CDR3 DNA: TGTGCCAGCAGCCGGAGACTAGCGGGAGAGGGCACAGATACGCAGTATTTT.

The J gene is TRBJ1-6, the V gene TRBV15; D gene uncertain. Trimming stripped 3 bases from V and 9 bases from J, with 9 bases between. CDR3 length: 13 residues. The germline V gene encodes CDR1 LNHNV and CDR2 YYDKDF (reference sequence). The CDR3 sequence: CATSRSEGSPLHF. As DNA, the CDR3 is TGTGCCACCAGCAGGTCAGAGGGTTCACCCCTCCACTTT.

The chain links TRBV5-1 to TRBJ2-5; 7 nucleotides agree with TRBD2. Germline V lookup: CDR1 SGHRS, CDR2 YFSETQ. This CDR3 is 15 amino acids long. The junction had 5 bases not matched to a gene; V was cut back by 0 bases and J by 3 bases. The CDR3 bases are TGCGCCAGCAGCTTGGGAGGCGCGGGAGAAGAGACCCAGTACTTC. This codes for CASSLGGAGEETQYF.

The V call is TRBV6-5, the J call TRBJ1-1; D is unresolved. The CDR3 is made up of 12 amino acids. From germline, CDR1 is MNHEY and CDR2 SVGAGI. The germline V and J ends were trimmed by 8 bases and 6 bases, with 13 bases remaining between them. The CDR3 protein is CASGEGIPEAFF. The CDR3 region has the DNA TGTGCCAGCGGTGAGGGTATCCCTGAAGCTTTCTTT.

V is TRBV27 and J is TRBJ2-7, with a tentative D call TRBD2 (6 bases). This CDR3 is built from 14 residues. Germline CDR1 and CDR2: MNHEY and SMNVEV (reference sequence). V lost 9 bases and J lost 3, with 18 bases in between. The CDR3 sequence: CASSSSGLIYEQYF. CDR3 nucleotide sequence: TGTGCCAGTTCGTCCTCGGGACTGATCTACGAGCAGTACTTC.

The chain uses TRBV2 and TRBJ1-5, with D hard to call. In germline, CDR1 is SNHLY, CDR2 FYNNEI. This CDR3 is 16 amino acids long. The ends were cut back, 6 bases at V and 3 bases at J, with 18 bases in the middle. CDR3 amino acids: CASSKDGVFDNQPQHF. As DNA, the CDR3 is TGTGCCAGCAGCAAAGACGGAGTCTTCGACAATCAGCCCCAGCATTTT.

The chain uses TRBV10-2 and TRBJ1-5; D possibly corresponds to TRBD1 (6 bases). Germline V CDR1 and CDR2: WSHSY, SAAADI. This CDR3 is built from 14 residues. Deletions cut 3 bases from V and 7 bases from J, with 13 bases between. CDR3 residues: CASSESGGEQPQHF. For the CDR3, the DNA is TGCGCCAGCAGTGAATCTGGGGGCGAACAGCCCCAGCATTTT.

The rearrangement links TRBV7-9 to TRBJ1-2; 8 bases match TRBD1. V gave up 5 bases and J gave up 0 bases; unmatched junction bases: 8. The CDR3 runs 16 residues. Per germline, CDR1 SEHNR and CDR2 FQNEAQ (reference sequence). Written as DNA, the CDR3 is TGTGCCAGCAGCCGGGGACAGGATCTCTCTAACTATGGCTACACCTTC. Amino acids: CASSRGQDLSNYGYTF.

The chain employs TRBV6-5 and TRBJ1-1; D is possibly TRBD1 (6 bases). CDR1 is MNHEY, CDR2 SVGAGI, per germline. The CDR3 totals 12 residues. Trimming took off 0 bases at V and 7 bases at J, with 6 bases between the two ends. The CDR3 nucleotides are TGTGCCAGCAGTTACTCAGGGGGTGAAGCTTTCTTT. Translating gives CASSYSGGEAFF.

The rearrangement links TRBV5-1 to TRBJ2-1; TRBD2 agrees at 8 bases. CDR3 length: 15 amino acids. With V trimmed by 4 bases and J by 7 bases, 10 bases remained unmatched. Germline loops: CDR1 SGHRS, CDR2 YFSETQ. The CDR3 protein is CASSQGLASRNEQFF. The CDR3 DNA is TGCGCCAGCAGCCAAGGACTAGCCTCTAGGAATGAGCAGTTCTTC.

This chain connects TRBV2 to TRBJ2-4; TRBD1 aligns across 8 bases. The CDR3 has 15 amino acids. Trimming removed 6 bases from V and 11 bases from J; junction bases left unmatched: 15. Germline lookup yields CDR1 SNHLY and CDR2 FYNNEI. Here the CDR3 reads CASRQDRTGLTVQYF. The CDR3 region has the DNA TGTGCCAGCAGACAAGATCGGACAGGGCTCACTGTTCAGTACTTC. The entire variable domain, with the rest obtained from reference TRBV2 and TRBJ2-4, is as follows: EPEVTQTPSHQVTQMGQEVILRCVPISNHLYFYWYRQILGQKVEFLVSFYNNEISEKSEIFDDQFSVERPDGSNFTLKIRSTKLEDSAMYFCASRQDRTGLTVQYFGAGTRLSVL.

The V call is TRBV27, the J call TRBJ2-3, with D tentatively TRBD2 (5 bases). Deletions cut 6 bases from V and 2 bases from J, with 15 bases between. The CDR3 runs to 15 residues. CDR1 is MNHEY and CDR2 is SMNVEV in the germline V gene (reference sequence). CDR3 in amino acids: CASSGIRYNTDTQYF. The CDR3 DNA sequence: TGTGCCAGCAGCGGGATCAGGTACAACACAGATACGCAGTATTTT.

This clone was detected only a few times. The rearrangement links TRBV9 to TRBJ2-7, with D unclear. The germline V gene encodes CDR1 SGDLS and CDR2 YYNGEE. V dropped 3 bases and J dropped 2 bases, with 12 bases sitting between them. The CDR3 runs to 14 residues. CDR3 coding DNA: TGTGCCAGCAGCGCGTATGGCCACCCCTACGAGCAGTACTTC. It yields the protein CASSAYGHPYEQYF.

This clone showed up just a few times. The CDR3 coding sequence is TGTGCCAGCAGTCCCCCACAGGTTCTAAACTCTGGGGCCAACGTCCTGACTTTC. Translation gives CASSPPQVLNSGANVLTF. The chain uses TRBV27 and TRBJ2-6; D is possibly TRBD1 (5 bases). The CDR3 has 18 residues. V lost 5 bases, J lost 0 bases, and 17 bases lay in between. Germline loops: CDR1 MNHEY, CDR2 SMNVEV (reference sequence).

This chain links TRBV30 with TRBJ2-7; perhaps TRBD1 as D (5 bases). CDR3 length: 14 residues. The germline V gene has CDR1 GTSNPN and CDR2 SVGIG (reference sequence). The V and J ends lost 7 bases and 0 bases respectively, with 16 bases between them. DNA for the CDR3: TGTGCCTCCAGGGCTCCTAGGAGCTCCTACGAGCAGTACTTC. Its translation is CASRAPRSSYEQYF.

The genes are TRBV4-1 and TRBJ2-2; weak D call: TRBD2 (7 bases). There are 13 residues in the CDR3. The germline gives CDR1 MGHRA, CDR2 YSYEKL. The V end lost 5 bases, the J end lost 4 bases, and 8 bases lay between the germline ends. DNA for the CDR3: TGCGCCAGCAGCAGGGGGGGCACCGGGGAGCTGTTTTTT. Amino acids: CASSRGGTGELFF.

Here the CDR3 reads CASSLVASSGNTIYF. The CDR3 DNA sequence: TGCGCCAGCAGCTTGGTGGCCAGCTCTGGAAACACCATATATTTT. This chain uses TRBV5-1 with TRBJ1-3; D call uncertain. The CDR3 has 15 amino acids. Trimming removed 0 bases from V and 0 bases from J, with 7 bases in between. Germline assignment: CDR1 SGHRS and CDR2 YFSETQ.

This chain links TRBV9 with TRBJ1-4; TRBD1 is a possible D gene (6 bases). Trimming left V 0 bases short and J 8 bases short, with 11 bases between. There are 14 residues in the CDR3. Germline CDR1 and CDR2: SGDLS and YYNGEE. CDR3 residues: CASSVGTAGEKLFF. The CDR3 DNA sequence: TGTGCCAGCAGCGTAGGGACAGCGGGGGAAAAACTGTTTTTT.

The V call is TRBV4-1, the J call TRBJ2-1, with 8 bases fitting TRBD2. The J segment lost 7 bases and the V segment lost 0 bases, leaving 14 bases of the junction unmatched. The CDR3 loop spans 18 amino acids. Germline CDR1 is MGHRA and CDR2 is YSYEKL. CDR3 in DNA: TGCGCCAGCAGCCAAGATCGGGGGGGTAGGTGGTATAGGAATGAGCAGTTCTTC. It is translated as CASSQDRGGRWYRNEQFF.